What follows are 32 T cell receptor beta chains derived from one specimen sequenced in a study of cytomegalovirus exposure and HLA in healthy donors. Primers for the PCR totalled 60 Vbeta and 13 Jbeta. This table comes from immunoSEQ multiplex PCR, and its TCRdb copy is limited to in-frame clones, with some not included. The table has 55,000 to 85,000 clones, about four fifths seen once; the top ten hold 7.8%. What was sequenced was PBMCs. These receptors came from a man younger than 35 in good health and CMV-seropositive.

The rearrangement uses TRBV10-3 and TRBJ2-5; TRBD2 might be the D (6 bases). In germline, CDR1 is ENHRY, CDR2 SYGVKD. Trimming took 2 bases from V and 0 from J, leaving 7 bases between them. The CDR3 is 14 residues long. The CDR3 reads CAISEAGNQETQYF. The CDR3 DNA is TGTGCCATCAGTGAGGCGGGAAACCAAGAGACCCAGTACTTC.

The chain couples TRBV25-1 to TRBJ1-2; 9 bases match TRBD1. J lost 5 bases, V lost 3 bases, and 10 bases had no gene match. Germline values: CDR1 MGHDK, CDR2 SYGVNS. The CDR3 is 16 residues long. The CDR3 spells CASSDPQGAVGYGYTF. CDR3 nucleotide sequence: TGTGCCAGCAGTGATCCACAGGGGGCGGTGGGGTATGGCTACACCTTC.

This clone was counted a single time. The chain joins TRBV30 to TRBJ1-5; D is uncertain. V was shortened by 2 bases and J by 7 bases, with 12 bases between the two germline ends. CDR1 is GTSNPN, CDR2 SVGIG, per germline (reference sequence). The CDR3 spans 13 residues. CDR3 amino acids: CAWSQEGWQPQHF. CDR3 in DNA: TGTGCCTGGAGTCAGGAGGGTTGGCAGCCCCAGCATTTT.

This clone appeared a single time. This sequence joins TRBV4-2 and TRBJ1-1; TRBD1 is a possible D gene (6 bases). The length of the CDR3 is 16 residues. Deletions cut 1 base from V and 9 bases from J, with 21 bases between. Germline CDR1 LGHNA, CDR2 YNFKEQ. CDR3 DNA: TGTGCCAGCAGCCAAGCATTACAGGGCCAACAGATACAAGCTTTCTTT. This encodes CASSQALQGQQIQAFF.

The gene calls are TRBV2 and TRBJ1-5, with a possible D match to TRBD1 (6 bases). V lost 4 bases to trimming and J lost 7 bases, with 20 bases between them. The germline CDR1 and CDR2 sequences are SNHLY and FYNNEI. The CDR3 runs to 16 residues. CDR3 in amino acids: CASSGQGTKSGQPQHF. DNA of the CDR3: TGTGCCAGCAGTGGGCAGGGGACCAAATCCGGGCAGCCCCAGCATTTT.

CDR3 nucleotide sequence: TGTGCCAGCAGCTTAGGAGAGAACACTGAAGCTTTCTTT. This codes for CASSLGENTEAFF. The rearrangement uses TRBV7-9 and TRBJ1-1; D is undetermined. Trimming left V 1 base short and J 1 base short, with 4 bases between. This CDR3 region has 13 residues. Germline V gene data show CDR1 as SEHNR and CDR2 as FQNEAQ (reference sequence).

This chain links TRBV30 with TRBJ2-1; no definite D call. The V end lost 2 bases, the J end lost 3 bases, and 8 bases lay between the germline ends. The CDR3 covers 13 residues. CDR1 is GTSNPN, CDR2 SVGIG, per germline (reference sequence). CDR3 sequence reads: CAWSTENYNEQFF. The CDR3, as DNA: TGTGCCTGGAGTACAGAGAACTACAATGAGCAGTTCTTC.

The chain is built from TRBV5-8 and TRBJ2-7, with D maybe TRBD2 (6 bases). This CDR3 has 13 residues. CDR1 is SGHTS, CDR2 YDEGEE, per germline. The V gene lost 2 bases and the J gene lost 6 bases, with 12 bases spanning the gap. The DNA of the CDR3 is TGTGCCAGCAGCTTTACCGGGGGTCGCGAGCAGTACTTC. Its protein is CASSFTGGREQYF.

V gene TRBV29-1 combines with J gene TRBJ2-7, with a possible D match to TRBD1 (6 bases). The ends were cut back, 4 bases at V and 2 bases at J, with 18 bases in the middle. The germline V gene has CDR1 SQVTM and CDR2 ANQGSEA. This CDR3 has 15 residues. CDR3 DNA: TGCAGCGTTGGTACATTGGACAGTACTACCTACGAGCAGTACTTC. Its translation is CSVGTLDSTTYEQYF.

The chain combines TRBV30 with TRBJ2-7; D is perhaps TRBD1 (5 bases). The CDR3 consists of 13 residues. Germline loops: CDR1 GTSNPN, CDR2 SVGIG (reference sequence). V was pared by 3 bases and J by 5 bases, with 14 bases between. The CDR3 protein is CAWRNQGKNEQYF. DNA of the CDR3: TGTGCCTGGAGGAATCAGGGAAAGAACGAGCAGTACTTC.

This clone was seen more than once but under ten times. J is TRBJ1-5 and V is TRBV10-2; TRBD1 aligns across 9 bases. Germline V gene lookup returns CDR1 WSHSY and CDR2 SAAADI. The V segment lost 6 bases and the J segment 7 bases; nucleotides outside the gene matches: 4. The CDR3 length is 13 residues. CDR3 DNA: TGCGCCAGCAGAAGGGGACAGGGACAGCCCCAGCATTTT. This codes for CASRRGQGQPQHF.

J is TRBJ2-7 and V is TRBV13, with 12 bases that match TRBD2. Germline-derived CDR1 and CDR2 are PRHDT and FYEKMQ (reference sequence). The junction had 3 bases not matched to a gene; V was cut back by 5 bases and J by 1 base. The CDR3 loop spans 15 amino acids. In DNA, the CDR3 is TGTGCCAGCAGCCGCGGACTAGCGGGGTCCTACGAGCAGTACTTC. Translated: CASSRGLAGSYEQYF.

This clone showed up just a few times. The chain carries TRBV7-2 and TRBJ1-6; TRBD1 agrees at 9 bases. Germline loops: CDR1 SGHTA, CDR2 FQGNSA. Trimming at V came to 6 bases and at J to 8 bases, leaving 5 bases not matched to a gene. This CDR3 region has 14 residues. The CDR3 DNA follows: TGTGCCAGCAGTTTACAGGGGGCGGATTCACCCCTCCACTTT. Amino acids: CASSLQGADSPLHF.

The V and J genes are TRBV29-1 and TRBJ2-1; 7 bases align to TRBD1. V shed 3 bases and J 2 bases; nucleotides not matched to a gene: 10. Looked up from germline, CDR1 is SQVTM and CDR2 is ANQGSEA. This CDR3 is 16 amino acids long. CDR3 protein: CSVEALQGRTYNEQFF. The CDR3 DNA sequence: TGCAGCGTTGAGGCCCTACAGGGGCGTACCTACAATGAGCAGTTCTTC.

V gene TRBV10-3 combines with J gene TRBJ1-1; D might be TRBD1 (6 bases). The germline gives CDR1 ENHRY, CDR2 SYGVKD. CDR3 length: 16 residues. Deletions cut 0 bases from V and 1 base from J, with 12 bases between. The DNA of the CDR3 is TGTGCCATCAGTGAGTCTGGGGGCGCGGGGAACACTGAAGCTTTCTTT. Its protein product is CAISESGGAGNTEAFF.

The rearrangement joins TRBV20-1 to TRBJ2-7; D is uncertain. The CDR3 runs to 11 residues. Germline CDR1 DFQATT, CDR2 SNEGSKA (reference sequence). Trimming stripped 7 bases from V and 0 bases from J, with 7 bases between. This CDR3 reads CSGLSSYEQYF. CDR3 DNA: TGCAGTGGCCTAAGCTCCTACGAGCAGTACTTC.

The chain uses TRBV29-1 and TRBJ1-1; D perhaps matches TRBD1 (5 bases). There are 12 residues in the CDR3. Germline CDR1 reads SQVTM; CDR2 reads ANQGSEA. The V end was cut by 7 bases, the J end by 2 bases, with 11 bases between. The DNA for the CDR3 is TGCAGCGCCCTGACAGTTAACACTGAAGCTTTCTTT. This sequence encodes CSALTVNTEAFF.

V and J are TRBV7-9 and TRBJ2-3; 10 nucleotides match TRBD1. The CDR3 spans 18 residues. Germline trimming cut 6 bases from V and 3 bases from J; bases unmatched to any gene: 15. From germline, CDR1 is SEHNR and CDR2 FQNEAQ (reference sequence). As DNA, the CDR3 is TGTGCCAGCAGTTCTGGCACGGGACAGGGGCGTACGACAGATACGCAGTATTTT. Encoded protein: CASSSGTGQGRTTDTQYF.

This chain joins TRBV6-1 and TRBJ2-3; perhaps TRBD1 as D (6 bases). The CDR3 loop spans 11 amino acids. Germline CDR1 reads MNHNS; CDR2 reads SASEGT. Trimming took off 8 bases at V and 5 bases at J, with 8 bases between the two ends. The CDR3 reads CASRGGDTQYF. As DNA, the CDR3 is TGTGCCAGCCGAGGGGGAGATACGCAGTATTTT.

The V and J genes are TRBV30 and TRBJ2-3; weak D call: TRBD1 (6 bases). The CDR3 has 14 residues. Germline V lookup: CDR1 GTSNPN, CDR2 SVGIG (reference sequence). V was shortened by 5 bases and J by 0 bases, with 12 bases between the two germline ends. CDR3 region: CAWRQVSSTDTQYF. CDR3 nucleotides: TGTGCCTGGCGACAGGTTTCTAGCACAGATACGCAGTATTTT.

V and J are TRBV28 and TRBJ2-3; 9 bases agree with TRBD2. CDR1 is MDHEN and CDR2 is SYDVKM in the germline V gene. V shed 3 bases and J 3 bases; nucleotides not matched to a gene: 4. The CDR3 sequence is 15 residues long. The CDR3 region has the DNA TGTGCCAGCAGTTTTCAGCGGGGGGTAACAGATACGCAGTATTTT. It yields the protein CASSFQRGVTDTQYF. Based on the CDR3 plus reference TRBV28 and TRBJ2-3, the full variable domain is DVKVTQSSRYLVKRTGEKVFLECVQDMDHENMFWYRQDPGLGLRLIYFSYDVKMKEKGDIPEGYSVSREKKERFSLILESASTNQTSMYLCASSFQRGVTDTQYFGPGTRLTVL.

The CDR3 sequence: CASSPGLLSHYGYTF. CDR3 DNA: TGCGCCAGCAGCCCCGGTCTTCTGTCCCACTATGGCTACACCTTC. The chain couples TRBV4-1 to TRBJ1-2; D not certain. The CDR3 has 15 residues. Trimming pared 4 bases from V and 3 bases from J, leaving 15 bases between. Per the germline V gene, CDR1 is MGHRA and CDR2 is YSYEKL.

This clone was seen a few times. The chain recombines TRBV27 with TRBJ1-2; D not certain. There are 12 residues in the CDR3. The V end was cut by 3 bases, the J end by 8 bases, with 10 bases between. Germline CDR1 reads MNHEY; CDR2 reads SMNVEV (reference sequence). CDR3 sequence reads: CASSLGGDGYTF. In nucleotides, the CDR3 is TGTGCCAGCAGTTTGGGAGGAGACGGCTACACCTTC.

The rearrangement uses TRBV29-1 and TRBJ2-1, with 8 bases fitting TRBD2. The CDR3 is made up of 12 amino acids. V was clipped by 7 bases and J by 8 bases; unmatched bases: 7. Germline lookup yields CDR1 SQVTM and CDR2 ANQGSEA. Written as DNA, the CDR3 is TGCAGCGGGGGCCGGGGGGGCGATGAGCAGTTCTTC. Translating it yields CSGGRGGDEQFF.

This clone was picked up a small number of times. The V and J genes are TRBV6-1 and TRBJ1-4, with D possibly TRBD1 on 5 matching bases. CDR3 length equals 13 residues. V was cut by 3 bases and J by 7 bases, with 9 bases left in between. CDR1 is MNHNS, CDR2 SASEGT, per germline. DNA of the CDR3: TGTGCCAGCAGTGAGGGGGAGGCTGAAAAACTGTTTTTT. Its protein product is CASSEGEAEKLFF.

The genes are TRBV6-4 and TRBJ2-3; 8 nucleotides match TRBD1. The J segment lost 5 bases and the V segment lost 0 bases, leaving 4 bases of the junction unmatched. The CDR3 has 15 amino acids. Germline V gene sequence: CDR1 MRHNA, CDR2 SNTAGT. This chain's CDR3 is CASSDSAGGGDTQYF. DNA for the CDR3: TGTGCCAGCAGTGACTCGGCAGGGGGCGGAGATACGCAGTATTTT.

The table lists this clone with a few counts. CDR3 sequence reads: CASSHAASGGGADTQYF. The CDR3, as DNA: TGTGCCAGCAGCCACGCCGCGAGCGGGGGGGGAGCAGATACGCAGTATTTT. V is TRBV4-2 and J is TRBJ2-3; 10 nucleotides match TRBD2. This CDR3 contains 17 residues. V lost 3 bases, J lost 4 bases, and 10 bases stayed unmatched. The germline CDR1 and CDR2 sequences are LGHNA and YNFKEQ.

This clone was detected a few times. The chain is built from TRBV7-2 and TRBJ2-5, with 7 bases that match TRBD1. CDR3 length: 19 residues. The ends lost 5 bases at V and 5 bases at J; junction bases unmatched: 23. The germline V gene has CDR1 SGHTA and CDR2 FQGNSA. This chain's CDR3 is CASSLGPRTGRIGEETQYF. CDR3 bases: TGTGCCAGCAGCCTTGGCCCCCGGACAGGCCGGATCGGGGAGGAGACCCAGTACTTC.

The chain recombines TRBV29-1 with TRBJ2-5; 9 positions match TRBD2. The junction had 5 bases not matched to a gene; V was cut back by 3 bases and J by 0 bases. This CDR3 is 15 amino acids long. CDR1 is SQVTM and CDR2 is ANQGSEA in the germline V gene. The CDR3 region is CSVESPSGNQETQYF. The CDR3 DNA sequence: TGCAGCGTTGAGAGCCCTAGCGGGAACCAAGAGACCCAGTACTTC.

The V and J genes are TRBV27 and TRBJ2-7; D call uncertain. In germline, CDR1 is MNHEY, CDR2 SMNVEV (reference sequence). V lost 5 bases and J lost 4, with 9 bases in between. This CDR3 comprises 12 residues. The CDR3 nucleotides read TGTGCCAGCAGTCCCACCCAGTACGAGCAGTACTTC. This translates into CASSPTQYEQYF.

This chain uses TRBV6-5 with TRBJ2-2, with 7 bases lining up with TRBD1. From germline, CDR1 is MNHEY and CDR2 SVGAGI. This CDR3 comprises 15 residues. V shed 4 bases and J 0 bases; nucleotides not matched to a gene: 2. In DNA, the CDR3 is TGTGCCAGCAGTTTAGGGGGCGCGAACACCGGGGAGCTGTTTTTT. Its protein is CASSLGGANTGELFF.

V is TRBV25-1 and J is TRBJ2-7, with D perhaps TRBD1 (5 bases). This CDR3 region has 15 residues. Trimming stripped 5 bases from V and 5 bases from J, with 19 bases between. Germline loops: CDR1 MGHDK, CDR2 SYGVNS. This CDR3 reads CASSRPGPSFDEQYF. The CDR3 bases are TGTGCCAGCAGTAGGCCAGGGCCCTCTTTCGACGAGCAGTACTTC.